The present TCR beta chain was sequenced within a study of CD8+CD57+ T cells in acquired aplastic anemia. The wider study: CD4+ and CD8+ cells, once sorted, gave DNA averaging around 3.2 ug.

V lost 1 base and J lost 2, with 9 bases in between. CDR3 length: 15 amino acids. Germline CDR1 is SGHDN and CDR2 is FVKESK. A word on this clonotype: The target antigen is unknown.

Genomic DNA provided the template from which TCR beta VDJ and CDR3 profiles were obtained. TCRdb reanalysed the reads using MiXCR and keeps one entry per CDR3 protein. Of about 170,000 distinct CDR3 sequences in the sample, roughly 47% are singletons; the top ten hold around 0.96%. Study-wide results and limits: Researchers reported that CD8+ Simpson's diversity was not significantly different in patients versus controls. Both patients and controls carried the same twenty-nine CD8+ CDR3 sequences.

The material sequenced was sorted CD4+, CD8+, or CD8+CD57+ T cells (not recorded which) from PBMCs. This sequence was found in a human donor in good health. The rearrangement uses TRBV14 and TRBJ1-3; D is uncertain. In nucleotides, the CDR3 is TGTGCCAGCAGCCAAGGAAGGCCCCCTGGAAACACCATATATTTT. This sequence encodes CASSQGRPPGNTIYF. The variable domain in full, with the rest retrieved from reference TRBV14 and TRBJ1-3, is EAGVTQFPSHSVIEKGQTVTLRCDPISGHDNLYWYRRVMGKEIKFLLHFVKESKQDESGMPNNRFLAERTGGTYSTLKVQPAELEDSGVYFCASSQGRPPGNTIYFGEGSWLTVV.